Reported below is one TCR beta chain. The sample comes from a study of blood T cell repertoires in COVID-19. In the study overall: Donors in the United States, Italy and Spain gave samples during acute or convalescent COVID-19. Sources were T cells, B-cell-depleted T cells, or PBMCs; the material itself was cDNA or gDNA.

Under the authors' procedure: The authors estimated nucleated cell counts from reference gene primer amplification. Some clones are missing from TCRdb's copy, which holds only in-frame ones; the method was immunoSEQ multiplex PCR. The V and J calls and the clone size are those of that table, but D and trimming were determined from the DNA. The sample shows about 410,000 clones, 75% to 90% of them seen only once. The TCR sequence derives from a woman in her twenties or thirties with active or convalescent COVID-19. What was sequenced was peripheral blood.

The CDR3 protein is CASSFTPGTSGTGELFF. As DNA, the CDR3 is TGTGCCAGCAGCTTTACCCCCGGGACTAGCGGCACCGGGGAGCTGTTTTTT. The rearrangement joins TRBV7-9 to TRBJ2-2; TRBD2 matches at 11 bases. Germline V gene lookup returns CDR1 SEHNR and CDR2 FQNEAQ (reference sequence). The CDR3 is 17 amino acids. With V trimmed by 3 bases and J by 4 bases, 7 bases remained unmatched.